Reported below is one T cell receptor (beta chain). Antigen specificity is unknown. CD4+ T cells from unexposed donors were obtained before the COVID-19 pandemic (2011-2018). The cells were cultured for approximately 10 days before CD4+ T cells were isolated. Cells permitting, SARS-CoV-2 S/N and four cold-coronavirus spikes were tested on unexposed-donor CD4+ T cells. This record belongs to a study of CD4 T cells in relation to SARS-CoV-2 and coronaviruses. Study results and limitations: Monoreactive clones expanded significantly more to SARS-CoV-2 than crossreactive clones did.

Profiling relied on immunoSEQ multiplex PCR, and the TCRdb table lists in-frame clones only, not all of them. The sample has about 21,000 clones, 74% seen once. The sample comprised CD4+ T cells from PBMCs, cultured in vitro. The TCR was taken from a human donor in good health.

DNA for the CDR3: TGCGCCAGCAGCCGCGACCATCACCAAGAGACCCAGTACTTC. Translating it yields CASSRDHHQETQYF. The V call is TRBV5-1, the J call TRBJ2-5; no definite D call. The CDR3 is made up of 14 amino acids. The germline V and J ends were trimmed by 4 bases and 0 bases, with 10 bases remaining between them. Germline V gene sequence: CDR1 SGHRS, CDR2 YFSETQ.